The table lists the clone carrying this T cell receptor beta chain with a few counts. What it binds is not known. TCRdb re-called the 5' RACE reads through MiXCR, storing one row per CDR3 protein. The sample carries some 350,000 distinct CDR3 sequences, more than 15% recorded once. These data come from a study of T-cell memory formation after mild COVID-19. Turning to the study itself: The study found TCR clusters largely donor specific. Study-level points and caveats: CD4/CD8 balance held among clones contracting day 15 to 85, and later expanders leaned CD4+. The study detected some responding clones in pre-infection memory, suggesting cross-reactive memory joined.

The sequence was obtained from a man younger than 35 who had mild COVID-19 (a few samples of this study predate the infection). Cell type and time point are not known. Sequences were obtained from PBMCs or a T cell subset sorted from them (not recorded which).

The CDR3 DNA reads as TGCAGTGCACGGAGATTTGGGGACGAGCAGTACTTC. Translated, it gives CSARRFGDEQYF. The rearrangement joins TRBV20-1 to TRBJ2-7; D call uncertain. The length of the CDR3 is 12 residues. V was clipped by 6 bases and J by 5 bases, with 14 bases between them. Germline V gene data show CDR1 as DFQATT and CDR2 as SNEGSKA (reference sequence).